These 3 T cell receptor beta chains were sequenced from one sample in a study of siplizumab effects on memory and regulatory T cells. Their antigen targets remain unknown. Coculturing of the mixed lymphocyte reaction cells was performed at 37°C for 6 days. The repertoire was sequenced with immunoSEQ multiplex PCR; TCRdb's copy has only in-frame clones and lacks some. The data show around 3,500 clones, with about 54% seen just once and about 40% held by the top ten. Sequencing used CFSE-low (dividing) CD8+ T cells sorted from an allogeneic mixed lymphocyte reaction. Receptors originate from a human donor in good health; the cells came from an allogeneic mixed lymphocyte reaction. Some clones in this sample may be carry-over from other donors' samples.

The rearrangement uses TRBV27 and TRBJ2-3; D gene unclear. The CDR3 is 15 residues long. Trimming shortened V by 6 bases and J by 4 bases, and 17 bases separated the two germline ends. Germline V CDR1 and CDR2: MNHEY, SMNVEV (reference sequence). For the CDR3, the DNA is TGTGCCAGCAGCCCACCGGCCAAAGCAGCAGATACGCAGTATTTT. It translates to CASSPPAKAADTQYF.

The chain combines TRBV2 with TRBJ2-1, with TRBD2 matching over 7 bases. This CDR3 has 16 amino acids. Trimming removed 11 bases from V and 6 bases from J; junction bases left unmatched: 19. Per the germline V gene, CDR1 is SNHLY and CDR2 is FYNNEI. The CDR3 bases are TGTGCCCTTACTTATTCAGGCGGGAGCCTTTTCAATGAGCAGTTCTTC. Its protein product is CALTYSGGSLFNEQFF.

The J gene is TRBJ2-7, the V gene TRBV25-1; D not resolved. The V end lost 4 bases, the J end lost 6 bases, and 13 bases lay between the germline ends. CDR3 length equals 13 residues. The germline V gene encodes CDR1 MGHDK and CDR2 SYGVNS. The CDR3 sequence: CASSGSLMAEQYF. The DNA for the CDR3 is TGTGCCAGCAGTGGTAGCCTGATGGCCGAGCAGTACTTC.